This T cell receptor beta chain came from a study of a mutant IDH1 vaccine in newly diagnosed glioma. Study-wide background: Most patients had received both radiotherapy and temozolomide, the prior options being radiotherapy, temozolomide, or both.

Some clones are missing from TCRdb's copy, which holds only in-frame ones; the method was immunoSEQ multiplex PCR. This sample has about 54,000 clones, with 83% found just once. The sample's time point: week 47, end of study. In the vaccine, a single dose held 300 ug of the mutant IDH1 20-mer peptide, along with topical imiquimod. This clone was seen only a few times. What it binds is unknown. The source of this sequence is a woman between 45 and 65 years old with glioma. This sample comprised PBMCs, obtained from a glioma patient whose treatment included an IDH1 peptide vaccine.

The CDR3 protein is CASSARGNTEAFF. The CDR3 DNA sequence: TGTGCCAGCAGCGCGAGGGGGAACACTGAAGCTTTCTTT. The rearrangement uses TRBV9 and TRBJ1-1; weak D call: TRBD1 (5 bases). Germline CDR1 SGDLS, CDR2 YYNGEE. CDR3 size: 13 residues. The V end lost 3 bases, the J end lost 1 base, and 7 bases lay between the germline ends. The variable domain in full, completed from reference TRBV9 and TRBJ1-1, reads DSGVTQTPKHLITATGQRVTLRCSPRSGDLSVYWYQQSLDQGLQFLIQYYNGEERAKGNILERFSAQQFPDLHSELNLSSLELGDSALYFCASSARGNTEAFFGQGTRLTVV.